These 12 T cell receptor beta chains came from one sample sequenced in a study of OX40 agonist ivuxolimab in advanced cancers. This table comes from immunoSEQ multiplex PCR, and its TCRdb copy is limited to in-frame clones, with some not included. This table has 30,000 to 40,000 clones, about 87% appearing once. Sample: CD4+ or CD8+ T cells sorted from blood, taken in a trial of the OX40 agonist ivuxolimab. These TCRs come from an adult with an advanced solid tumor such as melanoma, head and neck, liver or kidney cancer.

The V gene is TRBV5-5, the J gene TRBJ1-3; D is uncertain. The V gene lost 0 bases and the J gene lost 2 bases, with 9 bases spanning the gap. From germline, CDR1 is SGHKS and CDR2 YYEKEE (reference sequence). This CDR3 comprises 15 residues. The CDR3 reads CASSLVGGTGNTIYF. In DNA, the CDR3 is TGTGCCAGCAGCTTGGTGGGAGGAACTGGAAACACCATATATTTT.

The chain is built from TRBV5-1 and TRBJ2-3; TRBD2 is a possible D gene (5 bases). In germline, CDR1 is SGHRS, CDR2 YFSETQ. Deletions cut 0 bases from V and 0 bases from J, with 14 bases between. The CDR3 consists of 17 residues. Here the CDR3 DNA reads TGCGCCAGCAGCTTGGTCGACGGAGGATCTAGCACAGATACGCAGTATTTT. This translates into CASSLVDGGSSTDTQYF.

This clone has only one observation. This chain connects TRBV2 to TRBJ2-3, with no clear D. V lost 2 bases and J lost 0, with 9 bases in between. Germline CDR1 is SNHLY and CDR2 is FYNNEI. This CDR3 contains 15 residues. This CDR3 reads CASSERLPSTDTQYF. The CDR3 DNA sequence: TGTGCCAGCAGTGAAAGGCTGCCTAGCACAGATACGCAGTATTTT.

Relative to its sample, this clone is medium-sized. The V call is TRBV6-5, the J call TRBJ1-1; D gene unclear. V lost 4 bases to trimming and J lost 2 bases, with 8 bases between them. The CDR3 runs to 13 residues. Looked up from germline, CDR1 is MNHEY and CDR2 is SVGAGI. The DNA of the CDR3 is TGTGCCAGCAGTTCGAGGACCAACACTGAAGCTTTCTTT. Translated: CASSSRTNTEAFF.

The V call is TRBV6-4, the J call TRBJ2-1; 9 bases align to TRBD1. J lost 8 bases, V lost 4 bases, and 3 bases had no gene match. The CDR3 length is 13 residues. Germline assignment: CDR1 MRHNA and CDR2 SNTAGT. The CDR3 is CASSVDRGDEQFF. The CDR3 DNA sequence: TGTGCCAGCAGTGTGGACAGGGGTGATGAGCAGTTCTTC.

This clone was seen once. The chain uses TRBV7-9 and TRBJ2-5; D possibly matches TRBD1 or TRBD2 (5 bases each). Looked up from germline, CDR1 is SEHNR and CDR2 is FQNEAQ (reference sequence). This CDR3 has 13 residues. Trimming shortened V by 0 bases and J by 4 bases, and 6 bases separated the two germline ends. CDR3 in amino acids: CASSLAGTETQYF. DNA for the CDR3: TGTGCCAGCAGCTTAGCCGGGACAGAGACCCAGTACTTC.

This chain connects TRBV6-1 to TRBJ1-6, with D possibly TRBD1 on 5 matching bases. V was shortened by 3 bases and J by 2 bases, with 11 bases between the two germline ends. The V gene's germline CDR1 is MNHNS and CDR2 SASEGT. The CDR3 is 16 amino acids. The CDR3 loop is CASSDPPTAYNSPLHF. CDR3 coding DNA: TGTGCCAGCAGTGACCCCCCGACAGCCTATAATTCACCCCTCCACTTT.

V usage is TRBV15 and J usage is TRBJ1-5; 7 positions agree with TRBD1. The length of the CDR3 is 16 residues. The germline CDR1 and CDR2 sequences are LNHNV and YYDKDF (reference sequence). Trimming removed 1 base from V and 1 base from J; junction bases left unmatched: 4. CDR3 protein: CATSRGLTGSNQPQHF. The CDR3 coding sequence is TGTGCCACCAGCAGAGGTTTGACAGGGAGCAATCAGCCCCAGCATTTT.

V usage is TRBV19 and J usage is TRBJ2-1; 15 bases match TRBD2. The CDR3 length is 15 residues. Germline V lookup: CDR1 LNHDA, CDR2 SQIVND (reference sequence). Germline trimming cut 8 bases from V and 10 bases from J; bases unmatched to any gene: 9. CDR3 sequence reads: CASGGLAGGPGEQFF. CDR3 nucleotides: TGTGCCAGTGGAGGACTAGCGGGAGGGCCGGGAGAGCAGTTCTTC.

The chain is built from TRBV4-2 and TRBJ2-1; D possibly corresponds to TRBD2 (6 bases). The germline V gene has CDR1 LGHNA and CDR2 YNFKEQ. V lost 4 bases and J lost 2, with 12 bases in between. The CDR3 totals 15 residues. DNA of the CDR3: TGTGCCAGCAGCCGATTAGCGGCTGCCTACAATGAGCAGTTCTTC. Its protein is CASSRLAAAYNEQFF.

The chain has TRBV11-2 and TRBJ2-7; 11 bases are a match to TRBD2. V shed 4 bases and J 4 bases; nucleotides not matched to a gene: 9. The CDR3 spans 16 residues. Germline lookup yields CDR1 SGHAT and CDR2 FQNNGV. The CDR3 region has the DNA TGTGCCAGCAGCTCCTTAACTAGCGGGAGAAGATACGAGCAGTACTTC. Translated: CASSSLTSGRRYEQYF.

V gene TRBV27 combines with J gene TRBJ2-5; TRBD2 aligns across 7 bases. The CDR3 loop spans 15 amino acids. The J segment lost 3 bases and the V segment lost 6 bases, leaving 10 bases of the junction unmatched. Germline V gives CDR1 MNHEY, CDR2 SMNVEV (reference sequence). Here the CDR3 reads CASRGRVARKETQYF. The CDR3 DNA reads TGTGCCAGCAGGGGGAGGGTCGCGCGCAAAGAGACCCAGTACTTC.